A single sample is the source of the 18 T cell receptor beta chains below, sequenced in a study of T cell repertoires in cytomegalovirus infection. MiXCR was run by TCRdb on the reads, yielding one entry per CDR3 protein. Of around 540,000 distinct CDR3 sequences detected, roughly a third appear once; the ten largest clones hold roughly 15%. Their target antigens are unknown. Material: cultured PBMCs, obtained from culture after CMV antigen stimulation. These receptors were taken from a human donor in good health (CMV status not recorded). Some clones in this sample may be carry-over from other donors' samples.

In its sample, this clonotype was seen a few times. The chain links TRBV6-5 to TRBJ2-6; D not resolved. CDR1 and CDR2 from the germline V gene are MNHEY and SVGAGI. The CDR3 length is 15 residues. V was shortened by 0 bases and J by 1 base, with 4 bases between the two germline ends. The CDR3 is CASSYSQSGANVLTF. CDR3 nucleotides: TGTGCCAGCAGTTACTCCCAATCTGGGGCCAACGTCCTGACTTTC.

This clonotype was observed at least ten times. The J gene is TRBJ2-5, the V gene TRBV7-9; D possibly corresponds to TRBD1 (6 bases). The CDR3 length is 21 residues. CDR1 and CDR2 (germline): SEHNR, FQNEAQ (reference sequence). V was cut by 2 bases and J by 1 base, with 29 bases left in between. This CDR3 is CASSLTVGAIDGLSSQETQYF. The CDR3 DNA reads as TGTGCCAGCAGCTTAACTGTGGGGGCAATCGACGGCCTATCTTCCCAAGAGACCCAGTACTTC.

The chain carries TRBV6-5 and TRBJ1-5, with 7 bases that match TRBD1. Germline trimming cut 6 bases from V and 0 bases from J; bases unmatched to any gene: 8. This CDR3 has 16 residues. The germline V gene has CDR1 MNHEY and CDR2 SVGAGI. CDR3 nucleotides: TGTGCCAGCAGACCGGGGACAGACTATAGCAATCAGCCCCAGCATTTT. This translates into CASRPGTDYSNQPQHF.

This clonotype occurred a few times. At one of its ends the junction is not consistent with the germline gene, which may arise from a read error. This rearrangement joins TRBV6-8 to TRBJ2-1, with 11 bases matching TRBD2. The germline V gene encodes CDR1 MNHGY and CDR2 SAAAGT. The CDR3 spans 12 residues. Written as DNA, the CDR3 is TGTGCCAGCAGCCGAACTAGCGGGAGTATCATCTTC. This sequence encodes CASSRTSGSIIF.

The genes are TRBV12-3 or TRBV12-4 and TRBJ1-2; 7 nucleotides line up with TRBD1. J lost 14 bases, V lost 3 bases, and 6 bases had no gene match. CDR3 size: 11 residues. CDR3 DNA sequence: TGTGCCAGCAGTTTCGGGACAGCTACAACCTTC. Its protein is CASSFGTATTF.

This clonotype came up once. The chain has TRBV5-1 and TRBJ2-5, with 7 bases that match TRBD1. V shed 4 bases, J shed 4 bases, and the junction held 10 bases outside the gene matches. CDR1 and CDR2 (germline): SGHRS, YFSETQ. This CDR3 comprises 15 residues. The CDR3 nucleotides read TGCGCCAGCAGCCCGAACGGACAGGTAGGAGAGACCCAGTACTTC. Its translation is CASSPNGQVGETQYF.

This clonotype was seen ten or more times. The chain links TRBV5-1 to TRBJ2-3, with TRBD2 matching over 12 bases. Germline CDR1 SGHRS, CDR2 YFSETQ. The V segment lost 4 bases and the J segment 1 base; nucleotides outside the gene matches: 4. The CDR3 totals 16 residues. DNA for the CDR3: TGCGCCAGCAGCCCAGGACTAGCGGGGCGCACAGATACGCAGTATTTT. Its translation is CASSPGLAGRTDTQYF.

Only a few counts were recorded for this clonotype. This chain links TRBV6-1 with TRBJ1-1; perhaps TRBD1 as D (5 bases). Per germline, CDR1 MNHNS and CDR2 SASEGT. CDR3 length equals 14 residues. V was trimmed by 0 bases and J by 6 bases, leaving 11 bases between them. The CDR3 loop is CASSEALDRAEAFF. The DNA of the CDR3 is TGTGCCAGCAGTGAAGCTCTAGACAGAGCTGAAGCTTTCTTT.

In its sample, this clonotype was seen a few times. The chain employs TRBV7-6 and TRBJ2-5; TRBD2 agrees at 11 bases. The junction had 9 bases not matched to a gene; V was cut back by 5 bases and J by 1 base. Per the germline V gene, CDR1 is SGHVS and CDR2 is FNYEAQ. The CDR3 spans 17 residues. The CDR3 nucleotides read TGTGCCAGCAGCCGGAGGACTAGCGGGTCCCTCCAAGAGACCCAGTACTTC. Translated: CASSRRTSGSLQETQYF.

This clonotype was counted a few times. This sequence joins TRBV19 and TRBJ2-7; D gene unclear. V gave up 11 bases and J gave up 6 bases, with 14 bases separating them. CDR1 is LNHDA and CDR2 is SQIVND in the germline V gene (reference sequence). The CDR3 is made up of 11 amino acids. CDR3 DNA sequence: TGTGCCTGCCGAGGCGGTTGCGAGCAGTACGTC. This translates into CACRGGCEQYV.

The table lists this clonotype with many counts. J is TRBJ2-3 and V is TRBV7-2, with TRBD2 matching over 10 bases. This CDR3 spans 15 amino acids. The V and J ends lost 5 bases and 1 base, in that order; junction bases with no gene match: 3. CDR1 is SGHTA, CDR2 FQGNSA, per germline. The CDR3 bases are TGTGCCAGCAGCACAGGGACTAGCGGCACAGATACGCAGTATTTT. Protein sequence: CASSTGTSGTDTQYF.

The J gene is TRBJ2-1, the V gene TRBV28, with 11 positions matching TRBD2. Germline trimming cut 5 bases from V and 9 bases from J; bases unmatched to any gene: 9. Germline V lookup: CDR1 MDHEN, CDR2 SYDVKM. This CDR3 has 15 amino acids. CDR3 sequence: CASSRLAGGLSEQFF. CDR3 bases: TGTGCCAGCAGTCGTCTAGCGGGAGGACTGAGTGAGCAGTTCTTC.

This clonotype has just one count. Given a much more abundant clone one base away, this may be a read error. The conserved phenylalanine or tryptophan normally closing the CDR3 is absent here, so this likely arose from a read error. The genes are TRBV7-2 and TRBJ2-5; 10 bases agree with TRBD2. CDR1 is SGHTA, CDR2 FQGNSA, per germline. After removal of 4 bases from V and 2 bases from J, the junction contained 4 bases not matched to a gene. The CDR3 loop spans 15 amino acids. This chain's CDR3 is CASSYLSGGQETQYL. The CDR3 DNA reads TGTGCCAGCAGCTACCTTAGCGGGGGGCAAGAGACCCAGTACCTC.

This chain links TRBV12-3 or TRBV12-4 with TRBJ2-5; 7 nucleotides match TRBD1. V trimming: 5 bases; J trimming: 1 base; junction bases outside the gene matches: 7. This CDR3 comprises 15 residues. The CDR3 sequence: CASSNPWTGQETQYF. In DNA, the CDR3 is TGTGCCAGCAGTAACCCGTGGACAGGCCAAGAGACCCAGTACTTC.

The CDR3 DNA is TGTGCCAGTAGTATCAACCCCACAGATACGCAGTATTTT. It yields the protein CASSINPTDTQYF. The V gene is TRBV19, the J gene TRBJ2-3; no reliable D call. With 3 bases removed from V and 2 bases from J, the gap between germline ends came to 6 bases. Per the germline V gene, CDR1 is LNHDA and CDR2 is SQIVND (reference sequence). This CDR3 is 13 amino acids long.

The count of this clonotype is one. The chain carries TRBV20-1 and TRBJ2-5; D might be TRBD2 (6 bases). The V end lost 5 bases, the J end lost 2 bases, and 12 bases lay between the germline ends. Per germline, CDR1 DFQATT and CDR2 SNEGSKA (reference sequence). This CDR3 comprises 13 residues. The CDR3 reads CSAGSSVQETQYF. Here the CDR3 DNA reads TGCAGTGCTGGATCTAGCGTACAAGAGACCCAGTACTTC.

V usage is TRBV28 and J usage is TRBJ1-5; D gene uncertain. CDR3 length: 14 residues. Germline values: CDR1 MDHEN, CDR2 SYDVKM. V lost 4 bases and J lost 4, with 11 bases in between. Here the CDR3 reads CASSSPGKNQPQHF. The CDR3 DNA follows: TGTGCCAGCAGTTCCCCGGGGAAAAATCAGCCCCAGCATTTT.

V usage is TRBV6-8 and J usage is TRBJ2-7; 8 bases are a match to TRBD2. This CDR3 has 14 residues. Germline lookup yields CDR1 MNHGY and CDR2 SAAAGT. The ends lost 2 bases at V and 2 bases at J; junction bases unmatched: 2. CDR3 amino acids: CASSYTGGPYEQYF. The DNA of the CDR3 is TGTGCCAGCAGTTACACGGGAGGGCCCTACGAGCAGTACTTC.